This passage covers 9 T cell receptor beta chains from one sample sequenced in a study of T cell responses to AZD1222 COVID-19 vaccine. Data came from immunoSEQ multiplex PCR; TCRdb stores just in-frame clones and leaves some out. Of 100,000 to 150,000 clones in the sample, 85% to 95% were seen once. The sequencing here drew on peripheral blood, taken on day 0 of AZD1222 vaccination. Source of these receptors: an adult in good health.

The CDR3 nucleotides read TGTGCCAGTAGTAGAACAGGGGGATCCCTTAACTACGAGCAGTACTTC. This sequence encodes CASSRTGGSLNYEQYF. The chain is built from TRBV19 and TRBJ2-7, with TRBD1 identical over 8 bases. Trimming took 4 bases from V and 3 from J; bases not matched to a gene: 11. Per germline, CDR1 LNHDA and CDR2 SQIVND (reference sequence). This CDR3 is built from 16 residues.

V gene TRBV3-1 (or the pseudogene TRBV3-2) combines with J gene TRBJ2-5, with TRBD2 as a possible D gene (7 bases). Germline CDR1 and CDR2: LGHDT and YNNKEL (reference sequence). CDR3 size: 16 residues. Between the trimmed V and J ends, which lost 4 bases and 5 bases, there was a span of 20 bases. CDR3 in amino acids: CASSPVGGGWWETQYF. In DNA form, the CDR3 reads TGTGCCAGCAGCCCAGTTGGCGGGGGCTGGTGGGAGACCCAGTACTTC.

The rearrangement links TRBV7-9 to TRBJ1-4; 9 bases fit TRBD1. Per germline, CDR1 SEHNR and CDR2 FQNEAQ (reference sequence). The CDR3 has 15 amino acids. With V trimmed by 7 bases and J by 5 bases, 8 bases remained unmatched. For the CDR3, the DNA is TGTGCCAGCACCCGAGGGACAGGGCTAAATGAAAAACTGTTTTTT. Its protein is CASTRGTGLNEKLFF.

This clone was recorded only once. This chain connects TRBV9 to TRBJ1-1; D remains ambiguous. Germline CDR1 and CDR2: SGDLS and YYNGEE. The germline V and J ends were trimmed by 4 bases and 0 bases, with 7 bases remaining between them. CDR3 size: 13 residues. CDR3 bases: TGTGCCAGCAGCCCTACTATGAACACTGAAGCTTTCTTT. It is translated as CASSPTMNTEAFF.

The CDR3 loop reads CASSSGQGGTEAFF. In nucleotides, the CDR3 is TGCGCCAGCAGCTCCGGACAGGGCGGCACTGAAGCTTTCTTT. The chain carries TRBV5-1 and TRBJ1-1; 8 bases map to TRBD1. The CDR3 sequence is 14 residues long. The germline gives CDR1 SGHRS, CDR2 YFSETQ. V shed 3 bases, J shed 4 bases, and the junction held 5 bases outside the gene matches.

The chain is built from TRBV19 and TRBJ1-1; weak D call: TRBD1 (5 bases). The CDR3 is 13 residues long. V was clipped by 8 bases and J by 0 bases, with 10 bases between them. Germline CDR1 LNHDA, CDR2 SQIVND (reference sequence). CDR3 bases: TGTGCCAGTGCCAGGGCCTTGAACACTGAAGCTTTCTTT. Protein: CASARALNTEAFF.

V gene TRBV12-5 combines with J gene TRBJ2-3; 7 bases align to TRBD1. The length of the CDR3 is 15 residues. Germline V CDR1 and CDR2: LGHNT, FRNRAP. V lost 3 bases to trimming and J lost 1 base; unmatched junction nucleotides: 4. The CDR3 DNA follows: TGTGCTAGTGGTTTTAGGGGGCTAGGCACAGATACGCAGTATTTT. It specifies CASGFRGLGTDTQYF. Complete variable domain (other parts from reference TRBV12-5 and TRBJ2-3): DARVTQTPRHKVTEMGQEVTMRCQPILGHNTVFWYRQTMMQGLELLAYFRNRAPLDDSGMPKDRFSAEMPDATLATLKIQPSEPRDSAVYFCASGFRGLGTDTQYFGPGTRLTVL.

The V gene is TRBV18, the J gene TRBJ1-4; no clear D. CDR3 size: 13 residues. The V and J ends lost 10 bases and 3 bases respectively, with 12 bases between them. CDR1 KGHSH and CDR2 LQKENI come from the germline V gene. CDR3 sequence reads: CATTGNPNEKLFF. DNA for the CDR3: TGTGCCACCACGGGAAACCCTAATGAAAAACTGTTTTTT. The variable domain in full, with the rest retrieved from reference TRBV18 and TRBJ1-4, is NAGVMQNPRHLVRRRGQEARLRCSPMKGHSHVYWYRQLPEEGLKFMVYLQKENIIDESGMPKERFSAEFPKEGPSILRIQQVVRGDSAAYFCATTGNPNEKLFFGSGTQLSVL.

The rearrangement joins TRBV11-2 to TRBJ2-7; D not certain. CDR1 is SGHAT and CDR2 is FQNNGV in the germline V gene. The CDR3 contains 11 residues. V was clipped by 4 bases and J by 1 base, with 2 bases between them. The CDR3 is CASSSSYEQYF. CDR3 coding DNA: TGTGCCAGCAGCTCTTCCTACGAGCAGTACTTC.